The sequence of this T cell receptor (beta chain) was determined in a study of CD8+ T cells in alopecia areata listed by TCRdb under 2018. With regard to the full study: The treated patients, all with moderate-to-severe alopecia areata, were enrolled in an open-label pilot trial of oral tofacitinib given at 5 to 10 mg twice daily. TCRbeta CDR3 regions were amplified by immunoSEQ multiplex PCR with 35 Vbeta forward and 13 Jbeta reverse primers. RNA came from the PAXgene miRNA kit for fixed scalp, the miRNeasy kit for PBMCs, and the RNeasy kit for mouse skin. Human TCRbeta sequencing covered scalp tissue and sorted CD4+ and CD8+ peripheral blood T cells from patchy and totalis/universalis alopecia areata patients and healthy controls. Scalp clonality was compared among normal scalp (n=4), patchy alopecia areata scalp (n=8), and alopecia totalis/universalis scalp (n=8). Patients on tofacitinib were biopsied at baseline and after 4 and 24 weeks of treatment, and several of the patients also had a later scalp biopsy. The study used high-throughput TCRbeta sequencing to examine T cell clonal expansion in alopecia areata, in both the C3H/HeJ mouse model and human patients. Disease severity in treated patients was measured with the SALT score, which quantifies the percentage of affected scalp surface area. Patients received tofacitinib for 6 to 18 months and were then followed off drug for 6 months to check for delayed response and recurrence.

About this clone itself: Its antigen is currently not known. No base quality values were provided; no much bigger clone lies one nucleotide off.

The sample's time point, from its label and the paper: around 24 weeks on oral tofacitinib. Explained via the paper, the treatment or condition label denotes: oral pan-JAK inhibitor, 5-10 mg twice daily. Lesional scalp punch biopsies and peripheral blood were obtained from alopecia areata patients. PBMCs were isolated by density centrifugation and stained for CD3, CD4 and CD8, and CD4+ and CD8+ T cells were sorted on a FACSAria. Paper-wide results and their limitations: Because the treated cohort was small and had only one nonresponder, larger studies are needed to examine links between baseline CD8+ expansion and response. Tofacitinib significantly decreased scalp clonality and the number of expanded CD8+ clones among the top 100 scalp clones. Resident alphabeta T cells in normal human skin are also sequenced, complicating scalp TCR repertoire analysis, unlike mouse skin dominated by gammadelta T cells. Compared with mice, TCR sequences shared between patients were less clear, possibly partly because of HLA diversity across the patient population. Compared with normal scalp, lesional scalp had higher clonality and more expanded CD8+ clones, particularly in alopecia totalis/universalis, a pattern that suggests antigenic drive. During tofacitinib treatment, many expanded lesional clones stuck around in both scalp and blood, and this persistence may partly explain why relapse happens after treatment is stopped.

The library relied on the immunoSEQ multiplex PCR assay. RNA was extracted from all samples and reverse transcribed into cDNA, which served as template for TCR sequencing. First-strand cDNA was synthesized using SuperScript III with a 2:1 mix of oligo-dT and random hexamers. A synthetic immune receptor repertoire was used to measure amplification bias, and any remaining bias was corrected computationally. In the authors' own workflow: Raw reads were preprocessed to remove errors, and CDR3 was defined according to IMGT conventions as the region from the conserved cysteine to phenylalanine. Clonality was computed as 1 minus the Shannon entropy, with the entropy normalized by log2 of the number of productive unique TCRs. Whether scalp clones were CD4 or CD8 was inferred by matching scalp TCRbeta sequences against CD4 and CD8 repertoires sorted from blood. Drawn from immuneACCESS, this table holds only the in-frame rearrangements with V and J called that TCRdb kept. Clones are partly lost; checked studies trace under half to an unresolved V gene and leave the rest unexplained. V, J and clone size derive from that table, while D and trimming were established from the DNA sequence. The sample contains over 100,000 clones, under 60% of them found a single time. In total, the top ten clones hold 12% of the sample.

From cysteine to phenylalanine, the CDR3 is 14 amino acids long. Just the 42-base CDR3 DNA is kept, in frame starting at base 1. For CDR1 and CDR2, the germline V gene lists SGHVS and FQNEAQ. V and J lose 1 base and 2 bases, and a span of 8 bases separates them. Here the sequenced sample was CD8+ T cells sorted from blood, taken at week 24, from a patient treated with tofacitinib. The origin of this receptor is a human donor with alopecia areata. The V and J segments used are TRBV7-8 and TRBJ1-2, with a weak D call of TRBD1 (6 bases match). The base sequence is TGTGCCAGCAGCTTAGAGGACAGAAACTATGGCTACACCTTC. Its coded protein is CASSLEDRNYGYTF. This CDR3, with the reference TRBV7-8 and TRBJ1-2 proteins standing in past its ends, gives the full variable domain GAGVSQSPRYKVAKRGQDVALRCDPISGHVSLFWYQQALGQGPEFLTYFQNEAQLDKSGLPSDRFFAERPEGSVSTLKIQRTQQEDSAVYLCASSLEDRNYGYTFGSGTRLTVV.